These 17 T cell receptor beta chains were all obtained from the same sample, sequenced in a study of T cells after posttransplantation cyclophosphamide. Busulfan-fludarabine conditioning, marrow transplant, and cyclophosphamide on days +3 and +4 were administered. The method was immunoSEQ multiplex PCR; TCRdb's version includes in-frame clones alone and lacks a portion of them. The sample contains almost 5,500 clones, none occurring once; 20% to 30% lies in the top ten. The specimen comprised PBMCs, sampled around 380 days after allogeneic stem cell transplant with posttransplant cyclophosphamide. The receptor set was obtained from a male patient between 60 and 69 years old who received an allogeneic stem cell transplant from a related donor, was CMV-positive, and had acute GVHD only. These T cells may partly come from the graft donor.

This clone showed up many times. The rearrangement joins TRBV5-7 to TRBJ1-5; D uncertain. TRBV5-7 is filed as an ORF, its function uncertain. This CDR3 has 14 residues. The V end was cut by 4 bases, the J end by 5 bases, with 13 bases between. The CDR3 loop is CASSGGWRYQPQHF. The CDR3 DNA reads TGTGCCAGCAGCGGCGGGTGGCGGTATCAGCCCCAGCATTTT.

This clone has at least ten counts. The DNA for the CDR3 is TGCGCCAGCAGCCTCACTACTAGCGGGAGGGCCGACGAGCAGTACTTC. Translation: CASSLTTSGRADEQYF. The chain combines TRBV5-1 with TRBJ2-7, with TRBD2 matching over 13 bases. Per germline, CDR1 SGHRS and CDR2 YFSETQ. After removal of 4 bases from V and 5 bases from J, the junction contained 9 bases not matched to a gene. CDR3 size: 16 residues.

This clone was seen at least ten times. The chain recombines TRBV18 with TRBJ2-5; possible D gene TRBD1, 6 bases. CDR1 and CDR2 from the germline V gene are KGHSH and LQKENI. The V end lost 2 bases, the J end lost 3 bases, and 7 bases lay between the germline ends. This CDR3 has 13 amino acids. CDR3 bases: TGTGCCAGCTCACCAAACAGGGAAGAGACCCAGTACTTC. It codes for CASSPNREETQYF. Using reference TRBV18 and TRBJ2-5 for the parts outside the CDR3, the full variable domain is NAGVMQNPRHLVRRRGQEARLRCSPMKGHSHVYWYRQLPEEGLKFMVYLQKENIIDESGMPKERFSAEFPKEGPSILRIQQVVRGDSAAYFCASSPNREETQYFGPGTRLLVL.

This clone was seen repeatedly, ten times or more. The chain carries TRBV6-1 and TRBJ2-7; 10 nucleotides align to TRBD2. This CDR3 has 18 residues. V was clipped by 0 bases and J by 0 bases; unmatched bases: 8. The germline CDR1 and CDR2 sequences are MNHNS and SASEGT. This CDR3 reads CASSEALAGVSRSYEQYF. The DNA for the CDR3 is TGTGCCAGCAGTGAAGCGCTAGCGGGAGTAAGTCGCTCCTACGAGCAGTACTTC.

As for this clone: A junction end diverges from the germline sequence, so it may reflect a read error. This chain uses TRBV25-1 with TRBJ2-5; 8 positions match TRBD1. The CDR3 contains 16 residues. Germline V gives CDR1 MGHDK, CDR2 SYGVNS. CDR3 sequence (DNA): TGTGCCAGCATACCCTCCGGACAGGGCTACCAAGAGATCCAGTACTTC. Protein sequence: CASIPSGQGYQEIQYF. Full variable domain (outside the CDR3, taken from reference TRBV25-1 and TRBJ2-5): EADIYQTPRYLVIGTGKKITLECSQTMGHDKMYWYQQDPGMELHLIHYSYGVNSTEKGDLSSESTVSRIRTEHFPLTLESARPSHTSQYLCASIPSGQGYQEIQYFGPGTRLLVL.

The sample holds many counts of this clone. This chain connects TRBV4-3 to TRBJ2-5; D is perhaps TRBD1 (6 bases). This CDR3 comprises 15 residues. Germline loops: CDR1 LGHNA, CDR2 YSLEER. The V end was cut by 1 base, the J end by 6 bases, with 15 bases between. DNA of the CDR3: TGCGCCAGCAGCCAAGTTGCTACCCAGGGGAAGACCCAGTACTTC. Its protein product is CASSQVATQGKTQYF.

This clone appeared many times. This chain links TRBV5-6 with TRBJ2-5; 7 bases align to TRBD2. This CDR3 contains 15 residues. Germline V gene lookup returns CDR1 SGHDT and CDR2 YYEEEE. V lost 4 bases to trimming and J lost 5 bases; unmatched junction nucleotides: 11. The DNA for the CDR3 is TGTGCCAGCAGCACAAGACTAGCCCCCCGGGAGACCCAGTACTTC. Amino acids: CASSTRLAPRETQYF.

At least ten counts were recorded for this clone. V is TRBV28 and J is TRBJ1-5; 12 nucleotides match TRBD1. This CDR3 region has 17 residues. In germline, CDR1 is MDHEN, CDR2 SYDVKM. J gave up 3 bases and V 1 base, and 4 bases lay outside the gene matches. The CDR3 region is CASSLSGTGGFNQPQHF. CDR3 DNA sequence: TGTGCCAGCAGTTTATCAGGGACAGGGGGCTTCAATCAGCCCCAGCATTTT.

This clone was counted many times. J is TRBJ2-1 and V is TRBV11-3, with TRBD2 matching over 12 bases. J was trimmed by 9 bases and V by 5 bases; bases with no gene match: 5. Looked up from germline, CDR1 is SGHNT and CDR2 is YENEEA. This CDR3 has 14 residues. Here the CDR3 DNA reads TGTGCCAGCAGCCGGACTAGCGGGACGGGTGAGCAGTTCTTC. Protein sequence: CASSRTSGTGEQFF. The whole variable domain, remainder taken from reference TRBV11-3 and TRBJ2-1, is EAGVVQSPRYKIIEKKQPVAFWCNPISGHNTLYWYLQNLGQGPELLIRYENEEAVDDSQLPKDRFSAERLKGVDSTLKIQPAELGDSAVYLCASSRTSGTGEQFFGPGTRLTVL.

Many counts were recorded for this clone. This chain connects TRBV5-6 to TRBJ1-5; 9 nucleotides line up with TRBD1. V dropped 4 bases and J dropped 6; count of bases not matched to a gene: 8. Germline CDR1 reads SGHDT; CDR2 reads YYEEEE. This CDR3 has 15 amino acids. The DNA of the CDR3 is TGTGCCAGCAGCATCGGACAGGGGAGGGGTCAGCCCCAGCATTTT. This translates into CASSIGQGRGQPQHF.

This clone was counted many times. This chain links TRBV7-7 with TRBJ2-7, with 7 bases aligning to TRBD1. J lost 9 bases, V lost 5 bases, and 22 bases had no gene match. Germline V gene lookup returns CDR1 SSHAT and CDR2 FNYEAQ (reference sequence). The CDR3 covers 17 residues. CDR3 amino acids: CASSPEGTGAISARQYF. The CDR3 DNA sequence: TGTGCCAGCAGCCCCGAGGGTACAGGGGCTATTTCGGCTCGGCAGTACTTC. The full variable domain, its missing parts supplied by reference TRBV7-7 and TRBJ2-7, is GAGVSQSPRYKVTKRGQDVTLRCDPISSHATLYWYQQALGQGPEFLTYFNYEAQPDKSGLPSDRFSAERPEGSISTLTIQRTEQRDSAMYRCASSPEGTGAISARQYFGPGTRLTVT.

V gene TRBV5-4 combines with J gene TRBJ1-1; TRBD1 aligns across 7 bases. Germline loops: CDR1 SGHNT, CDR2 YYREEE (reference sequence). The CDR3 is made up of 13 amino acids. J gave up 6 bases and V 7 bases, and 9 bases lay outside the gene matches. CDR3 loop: CASLQQGIAEAFF. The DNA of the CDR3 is TGTGCCAGCTTACAACAGGGGATTGCTGAAGCTTTCTTT.

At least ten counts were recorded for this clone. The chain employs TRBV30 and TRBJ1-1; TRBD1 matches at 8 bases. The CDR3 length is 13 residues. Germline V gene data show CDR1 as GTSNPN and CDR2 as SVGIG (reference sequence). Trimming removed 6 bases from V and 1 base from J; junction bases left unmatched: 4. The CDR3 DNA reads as TGTGCCTGTCTCCAGGGGGCGAACACTGAAGCTTTCTTT. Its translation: CACLQGANTEAFF.

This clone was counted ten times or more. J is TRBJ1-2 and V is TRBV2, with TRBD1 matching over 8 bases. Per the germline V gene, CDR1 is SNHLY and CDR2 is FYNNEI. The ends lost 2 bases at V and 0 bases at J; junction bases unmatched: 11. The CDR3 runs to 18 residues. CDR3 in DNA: TGTGCCAGCAGTGAACCCGGCCAGGGGGCATGGGCTAACTATGGCTACACCTTC. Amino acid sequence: CASSEPGQGAWANYGYTF.

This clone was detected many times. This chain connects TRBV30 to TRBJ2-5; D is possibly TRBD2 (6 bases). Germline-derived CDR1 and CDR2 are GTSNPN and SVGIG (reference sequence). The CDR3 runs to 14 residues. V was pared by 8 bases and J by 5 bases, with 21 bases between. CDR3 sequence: CADGVRLVGETQYF. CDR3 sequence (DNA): TGTGCCGATGGAGTGAGACTAGTCGGGGAGACCCAGTACTTC.

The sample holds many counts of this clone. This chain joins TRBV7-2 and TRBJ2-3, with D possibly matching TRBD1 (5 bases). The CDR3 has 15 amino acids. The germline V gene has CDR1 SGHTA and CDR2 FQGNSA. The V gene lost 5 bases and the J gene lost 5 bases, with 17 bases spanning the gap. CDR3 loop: CASSPFPRGIDTQYF. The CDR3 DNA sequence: TGTGCCAGCAGCCCGTTTCCTAGGGGTATAGATACGCAGTATTTT.

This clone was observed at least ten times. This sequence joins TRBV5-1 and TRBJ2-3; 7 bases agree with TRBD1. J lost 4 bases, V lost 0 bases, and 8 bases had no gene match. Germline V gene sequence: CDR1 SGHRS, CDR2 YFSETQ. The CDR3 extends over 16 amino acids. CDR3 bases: TGCGCCAGCAGCTTGGAGGGGGCCGGTTTGGCAGATACGCAGTATTTT. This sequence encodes CASSLEGAGLADTQYF.